In its sample, the clone carrying this TCR beta chain was seen once. What it binds is unknown. Sequencing used immunoSEQ multiplex PCR; TCRdb keeps in-frame clones, though not all of them. The table has 85,000 to 100,000 clones, approximately 92% seen once. CDR1 is SQVTM, CDR2 ANQGSEA, per germline. Trimming removed 1 base from V and 1 base from J, with 10 bases in between. The CDR3 sequence is 14 residues long. The data derive from a study of T cell responses to AZD1222 COVID-19 vaccine. Across the whole study: Second-dose schedules of about 4 or about 12 weeks were combined.

Study outcomes and limitations: At baseline, seropositivity was found in only six AZD1222 recipients. After the peak T cell response, and only then, were repertoires sampled. Spike-specific TCR breadth and depth went up after people got two AZD1222 doses.

The receptor's source is an adult in good health. The V gene is TRBV29-1, the J gene TRBJ1-1; no clear D. The input for sequencing was peripheral blood, taken on day 0 of AZD1222 vaccination. In nucleotides, the CDR3 is TGCAGCGTTGAAGCAGTCGTGACGAACACTGAAGCTTTCTTT. Amino acids: CSVEAVVTNTEAFF.